This T cell receptor beta chain appears in the sequencing data of a study of blood T cells in healthy people across ages. Caucasian, healthy and from Russia, the donors were aged between roughly 6 and 95. Staff drew around 10 milliliters of peripheral blood from each donor. For this clonotype: Its antigen is still unknown.

For the second PCR, which ran for about 6 to 11 cycles, a sample-barcoded 5' primer and a J-beta primer mix were used. Via MiXCR, TCRdb re-called the 5' RACE reads, giving one row per CDR3 protein. The table shows hundreds of thousands of distinct CDR3 sequences, with roughly 43% occurring only once. The V and J ends lost 0 bases and 5 bases, in that order; junction bases with no gene match: 4. Germline V gene data show CDR1 as LGHNA and CDR2 as YNFKEQ. The CDR3 is 15 amino acids. Findings of the study overall: Estimates of total diversity, which came from one million sequenced T cells, were considered to be underestimates. Possibly, changes in expanded clonotypes were confounded because donor CMV status was unknown.

The sequencing sample was made of blood. The V call is TRBV4-2, the J call TRBJ2-1, with 7 bases fitting TRBD2. The sequence was collected from an older man in good health. DNA of the CDR3: TGTGCCAGCAGCCAAGAGGGCGGGGGAAACAATGAGCAGTTCTTC. This sequence encodes CASSQEGGGNNEQFF.